The 21 T cell receptor beta chains below all came from one sample that was sequenced in a study of blood T cell repertoires in COVID-19. Only in-frame clones appear in the TCRdb table, and some are missing; sequencing was by immunoSEQ multiplex PCR. Among over 400,000 clones listed, about 89% were seen once. Material for sequencing was peripheral blood. The receptors were gathered from a woman aged 45-60 years with COVID-19, enrolled during active disease.

J is TRBJ2-7 and V is TRBV27, with TRBD1 matching 10 bases. The length of the CDR3 is 13 residues. Per the germline V gene, CDR1 is MNHEY and CDR2 is SMNVEV (reference sequence). V gave up 8 bases and J gave up 0 bases; unmatched junction bases: 1. The CDR3 DNA reads TGTGCCAGCGGGACAGGGGCCTCCTACGAGCAGTACTTC. Translated, it gives CASGTGASYEQYF.

In this sample, this clone turned up once. Mismatch with germline at one junction end may stem from a read error. The chain recombines TRBV9 with TRBJ2-3, with D possibly TRBD1 on 5 matching bases. Per the germline V gene, CDR1 is SGDLS and CDR2 is YYNGEE. The CDR3 runs to 15 residues. The DNA for the CDR3 is TGTGCCAGCAGGGTAGGACAATCTAGCACAGATACGCAGTATTTT. It specifies CASRVGQSSTDTQYF.

The CDR3 coding sequence is TGTGCCAGCAGTTCGCGAGGTCCCGGGGAGCTGTTTTTT. It encodes CASSSRGPGELFF. This chain uses TRBV27 with TRBJ2-2, with D uncertain. Germline CDR1 MNHEY, CDR2 SMNVEV (reference sequence). The CDR3 is 13 amino acids. Trimming took off 4 bases at V and 6 bases at J, with 9 bases between the two ends.

J is TRBJ2-7 and V is TRBV29-1, with 9 bases fitting TRBD2. Germline assignment: CDR1 SQVTM and CDR2 ANQGSEA. The length of the CDR3 is 10 residues. J gave up 7 bases and V 6 bases, and 1 base lay outside the gene matches. The CDR3 is CSVGLAEQYF. CDR3 coding DNA: TGCAGCGTCGGACTAGCGGAGCAGTACTTC.

A remark on this clone: This same CDR3 is encoded by further DNA sequences in the sample. The DNA of the CDR3 is TGCGCCAGCAGCTTGGTTGGGACAGCCTACGAGCAGTACTTC. Translating gives CASSLVGTAYEQYF. The chain has TRBV5-1 and TRBJ2-7, with 7 bases aligning to TRBD1. V lost 0 bases and J lost 2; bases outside the gene matches: 2. The germline gives CDR1 SGHRS, CDR2 YFSETQ. The length of the CDR3 is 14 residues.

The chain is built from TRBV4-1 and TRBJ1-4; 8 nucleotides line up with TRBD1. CDR1 and CDR2 from the germline V gene are MGHRA and YSYEKL. CDR3 size: 17 residues. J gave up 2 bases and V 1 base, and 6 bases lay outside the gene matches. The CDR3: CASSQGAGGITNEKLFF. CDR3 bases: TGCGCCAGCAGCCAAGGGGCAGGGGGCATCACTAATGAAAAACTGTTTTTT.

CDR3 sequence reads: CASGGQLGVEHTF. The DNA for the CDR3 is TGTGCTAGTGGGGGTCAACTTGGAGTCGAACACACCTTC. The chain uses TRBV12-5 and TRBJ1-2; D is uncertain. The CDR3 totals 13 residues. Germline V gene lookup returns CDR1 LGHNT and CDR2 FRNRAP. With 6 bases removed from V and 12 bases from J, the gap between germline ends came to 20 bases.

This chain uses TRBV30 with TRBJ1-4, with TRBD1 matching 8 bases. The CDR3 runs to 15 residues. Germline CDR1 and CDR2: GTSNPN and SVGIG (reference sequence). Germline trimming cut 3 bases from V and 3 bases from J; bases unmatched to any gene: 6. The DNA for the CDR3 is TGTGCCTGGAGCCTCCAACAGGGGGCTAATGAAAAACTGTTTTTT. It specifies CAWSLQQGANEKLFF.

This clone showed up just a few times. The chain is built from TRBV5-4 and TRBJ1-2; no clear D. V was pared by 4 bases and J by 5 bases, with 12 bases between. CDR3 length: 13 residues. Germline CDR1 reads SGHNT; CDR2 reads YYREEE (reference sequence). The CDR3 DNA sequence: TGTGCCAGCAGCCTGGACGGGAGGTATGGCTACACCTTC. Its translation: CASSLDGRYGYTF.

The genes are TRBV7-9 and TRBJ1-5, with TRBD1 identical over 7 bases. There are 13 residues in the CDR3. Per germline, CDR1 SEHNR and CDR2 FQNEAQ (reference sequence). J lost 3 bases, V lost 7 bases, and 3 bases had no gene match. The CDR3: CASTTGANQPQHF. In DNA, the CDR3 is TGTGCCAGCACTACAGGGGCCAATCAGCCCCAGCATTTT.

The rearrangement links TRBV12-3 or TRBV12-4 to TRBJ2-5; perhaps TRBD1 as D (6 bases). Trimming removed 4 bases at V and 6 bases at J, with 12 bases between. The length of the CDR3 is 13 residues. CDR3 in DNA: TGTGCCAGCAGTTGGGGACAAGTGCAGACCCAGTACTTC. Protein product: CASSWGQVQTQYF.

V and J are TRBV11-2 and TRBJ1-1, with TRBD1 matching over 8 bases. This CDR3 region has 14 residues. Germline V gene lookup returns CDR1 SGHAT and CDR2 FQNNGV. J gave up 4 bases and V 2 bases, and 3 bases lay outside the gene matches. CDR3 sequence: CASSLTQGGTEAFF. CDR3 nucleotide sequence: TGTGCCAGCAGCTTAACACAGGGGGGCACTGAAGCTTTCTTT.

This sequence joins TRBV5-6 and TRBJ1-1; D unclear. Trimming removed 4 bases from V and 0 bases from J, with 13 bases in between. The CDR3 spans 15 residues. Germline V CDR1 and CDR2: SGHDT, YYEEEE. CDR3 nucleotide sequence: TGTGCCAGCAGCCCCTTGACTGGAATGAACACTGAAGCTTTCTTT. Its protein is CASSPLTGMNTEAFF.

This rearrangement joins TRBV6-2 or TRBV6-3 to TRBJ1-2; D ambiguous. CDR3 size: 12 residues. Germline CDR1 MNHEY, CDR2 SVGEGT. The V end was cut by 4 bases, the J end by 4 bases, with 7 bases between. The CDR3 DNA follows: TGTGCCAGCAGTTTGCGGGTCTATGGCTACACCTTC. This codes for CASSLRVYGYTF.

The CDR3, as DNA: TGTGCCAGCAGTCGCGACTGGGTGGGGAACACTGAAGCTTTCTTT. It is translated as CASSRDWVGNTEAFF. The chain carries TRBV6-5 and TRBJ1-1; D gene uncertain. Germline values: CDR1 MNHEY, CDR2 SVGAGI. The V gene lost 5 bases and the J gene lost 1 base, with 14 bases spanning the gap. This CDR3 comprises 15 residues.

This rearrangement joins TRBV3-1 (or the pseudogene TRBV3-2) to TRBJ1-3; D is unclear. The V gene's germline CDR1 is LGHDT and CDR2 YNNKEL (reference sequence). Trimming took off 1 base at V and 0 bases at J, with 10 bases between the two ends. This CDR3 has 16 residues. The CDR3 coding sequence is TGTGCCAGCAGCCAAGTGAGACACCACTCTGGAAACACCATATATTTT. It encodes CASSQVRHHSGNTIYF.

This chain joins TRBV19 and TRBJ2-5, with TRBD1 identical over 8 bases. CDR3 size: 17 residues. The V gene's germline CDR1 is LNHDA and CDR2 SQIVND (reference sequence). After removal of 1 base from V and 7 bases from J, the junction contained 14 bases not matched to a gene. The CDR3 DNA reads as TGTGCCAGTAGTATAGCCTTAGGACAGGGTCTTTGGGGGACCCAGTACTTC. Its translation: CASSIALGQGLWGTQYF.

This chain joins TRBV6-1 and TRBJ2-1; the D gene is possibly TRBD1 (6 bases). V gave up 2 bases and J gave up 4 bases, with 15 bases separating them. CDR1 and CDR2 from the germline V gene are MNHNS and SASEGT. There are 16 residues in the CDR3. The CDR3 loop is CASSELGAIRYNEQFF. The CDR3 DNA reads as TGTGCCAGCAGTGAACTGGGGGCAATACGATACAATGAGCAGTTCTTC.

The rearrangement links TRBV4-1 to TRBJ1-1; 10 positions match TRBD1. Germline CDR1 and CDR2: MGHRA and YSYEKL. There are 13 residues in the CDR3. The V gene end was trimmed by 2 bases and the J gene end by 11 bases; junction bases not matched to a gene: 5. The CDR3 spells CASSQTGQGVAFF. CDR3 bases: TGCGCCAGCAGCCAAACTGGACAGGGGGTTGCTTTCTTT.

The rearrangement uses TRBV5-6 and TRBJ2-1; 9 nucleotides agree with TRBD2. CDR1 and CDR2 (germline): SGHDT, YYEEEE. V dropped 2 bases and J dropped 4; count of bases not matched to a gene: 7. The length of the CDR3 is 16 residues. The CDR3 coding sequence is TGTGCCAGCAGCTTTAGTCGGCTAGCGGGGTACAATGAGCAGTTCTTC. Amino acids: CASSFSRLAGYNEQFF.

The chain combines TRBV6-5 with TRBJ2-3, with D perhaps TRBD2 (5 bases). Germline CDR1 is MNHEY and CDR2 is SVGAGI. CDR3 length: 12 amino acids. V was pared by 11 bases and J by 3 bases, with 12 bases between. The CDR3 region is CACGLRTDTQYF. CDR3 nucleotides: TGTGCCTGTGGACTTAGGACAGATACGCAGTATTTT.